The 23 T cell receptor beta chains listed next were all sequenced from one sample in a study of radiation and T cells in renal cell carcinoma. TCRdb's table, derived via immunoSEQ multiplex PCR, lists solely in-frame clones and lacks some. Of 15,000 to 20,000 clones listed, 50% were seen once; the top ten hold approximately 40%. As for treatment: 15 Gy SBRT to primary tumor, nephrectomy 4 weeks later. The sample here was tumor tissue, taken from a patient whose treatment included radiotherapy and nephrectomy. These receptors originate from a woman aged 60-75 years with renal cell carcinoma.

This clone has only a few counts. CDR3 bases: TGTGCCAGCGATCAAGGGGGGAGGTATGGCTACACCTTC. Its translation is CASDQGGRYGYTF. This rearrangement joins TRBV6-6 to TRBJ1-2, with D possibly being TRBD1 (6 bases). Trimming cost V 8 bases and J 5 bases, with 15 bases left between them. This CDR3 is 13 amino acids long. The germline V gene has CDR1 MNHNY and CDR2 SVGAGI (reference sequence).

V gene TRBV5-6 combines with J gene TRBJ1-5; D gene unclear. V lost 2 bases, J lost 2 bases, and 8 bases lay in between. The length of the CDR3 is 14 residues. Germline loops: CDR1 SGHDT, CDR2 YYEEEE. The CDR3 DNA reads TGTGCCAGCAGCTTAGCGTCGGGCAATCAGCCCCAGCATTTT. Its protein is CASSLASGNQPQHF.

This clone was seen more than once but under ten times. This chain connects TRBV5-1 to TRBJ1-1; tentatively, D is TRBD1 (5 bases). The CDR3 is made up of 14 amino acids. The V end was cut by 0 bases, the J end by 5 bases, with 11 bases between. The germline V gene encodes CDR1 SGHRS and CDR2 YFSETQ. The CDR3 sequence: CASSLVQGRTEAFF. The CDR3 DNA reads TGCGCCAGCAGCTTGGTCCAGGGTCGAACTGAAGCTTTCTTT.

In this sample, this clone turned up many times. The chain recombines TRBV2 with TRBJ2-2; TRBD2 matches 9 bases. The CDR3 sequence is 18 residues long. The V gene end was trimmed by 3 bases and the J gene end by 4 bases; junction bases not matched to a gene: 12. Germline CDR1 and CDR2: SNHLY and FYNNEI. The CDR3: CASSDRVAGGRATGELFF. The CDR3 coding sequence is TGTGCCAGCAGTGACAGGGTCGCCGGCGGGAGGGCCACCGGGGAGCTGTTTTTT.

In this sample, this clone turned up once. A far larger clone is only one base removed, so a read error is likely. Different DNA sequences within this sample yield the same CDR3. The V and J genes are TRBV4-1 and TRBJ1-5, with a weak D call TRBD1 (5 bases). In germline, CDR1 is MGHRA, CDR2 YSYEKL. Trimming took off 4 bases at V and 3 bases at J, with 16 bases between the two ends. The CDR3 runs to 16 residues. This CDR3 reads CASSRGSSRFNQPQHF. CDR3 sequence (DNA): TGCGCCAGCAGCCGGGGGTCGAGCAGGTTCAATCAGCCCCAGCATTTT.

The CDR3 region is CASSERGAWGNTIYF. As DNA, the CDR3 is TGTGCCAGCAGTGAACGGGGGGCATGGGGAAACACCATATATTTT. This rearrangement joins TRBV6-1 to TRBJ1-3, with D tentatively TRBD1 (6 bases). CDR3 length equals 15 residues. The ends were cut back, 2 bases at V and 4 bases at J, with 12 bases in the middle. The germline gives CDR1 MNHNS, CDR2 SASEGT.

The chain uses TRBV20-1 and TRBJ2-7; maybe TRBD2 (5 bases). CDR3 length equals 11 residues. Germline V lookup: CDR1 DFQATT, CDR2 SNEGSKA (reference sequence). V was trimmed by 5 bases and J by 0 bases, leaving 5 bases between them. The CDR3 loop reads CSAGLSYEQYF. The CDR3 coding sequence is TGCAGTGCTGGACTCTCCTACGAGCAGTACTTC.

The chain employs TRBV19 and TRBJ2-7; D is perhaps TRBD1 (7 bases). The CDR3 is 16 residues long. Germline CDR1 reads LNHDA; CDR2 reads SQIVND (reference sequence). V dropped 5 bases and J dropped 0 bases, with 17 bases sitting between them. The CDR3 protein is CASSRQGGWSSYEQYF. The CDR3 DNA sequence: TGTGCCAGTAGTCGCCAGGGGGGTTGGAGCTCCTACGAGCAGTACTTC.

A few counts support this clone. J is TRBJ2-7 and V is TRBV5-4; a weak D match, TRBD2 (6 bases). There are 18 residues in the CDR3. Trimming took off 0 bases at V and 4 bases at J, with 23 bases between the two ends. The germline V gene encodes CDR1 SGHNT and CDR2 YYREEE (reference sequence). The CDR3 DNA is TGTGCCAGCAGCTTGGCTTCAGGCCGAACCGAGGGACTGTACGAGCAGTACTTC. Residues: CASSLASGRTEGLYEQYF.

The V and J genes are TRBV7-2 and TRBJ2-7, with 15 bases fitting TRBD2. Germline loops: CDR1 SGHTA, CDR2 FQGNSA. The CDR3 is made up of 15 amino acids. The ends lost 4 bases at V and 4 bases at J; junction bases unmatched: 2. CDR3 DNA: TGTGCCAGCAGCTCGGGACTAGCGGGGGGTTACGAGCAGTACTTC. It yields the protein CASSSGLAGGYEQYF.

The chain couples TRBV7-2 to TRBJ1-1, with D possibly TRBD1 on 5 matching bases. CDR1 and CDR2 (germline): SGHTA, FQGNSA. CDR3 length: 16 amino acids. V was cut by 8 bases and J by 0 bases, with 19 bases left in between. In DNA form, the CDR3 reads TGTGCCAGCCCCAGGGTGACTAGAGGGGTGAACACTGAAGCTTTCTTT. Protein sequence: CASPRVTRGVNTEAFF.

The chain is built from TRBV28 and TRBJ1-5; D is unclear. V lost 4 bases to trimming and J lost 0 bases, with 10 bases between them. Germline CDR1 is MDHEN and CDR2 is SYDVKM. The CDR3 runs 15 residues. CDR3 sequence (DNA): TGTGCCAGCAGTTCGAAACGGTATAGCAATCAGCCCCAGCATTTT. Protein: CASSSKRYSNQPQHF.

V usage is TRBV30 and J usage is TRBJ1-2; no definite D call. The CDR3 is 12 amino acids. Trimming removed 5 bases at V and 5 bases at J, with 12 bases between. CDR1 GTSNPN and CDR2 SVGIG come from the germline V gene (reference sequence). CDR3 bases: TGTGCCTGGTCGAGGACCGCTTATGGCTACACCTTC. Translating it yields CAWSRTAYGYTF. The full variable domain, completed using reference TRBV30 and TRBJ1-2, is SQTIHQWPATLVQPVGSPLSLECTVEGTSNPNLYWYRQAAGRGLQLLFYSVGIGQISSEVPQNLSASRPQDRQFILSSKKLLLSDSGFYLCAWSRTAYGYTFGSGTRLTVV.

This rearrangement joins TRBV7-2 to TRBJ2-5, with D unresolved. The germline V gene encodes CDR1 SGHTA and CDR2 FQGNSA. V was trimmed by 2 bases and J by 1 base, leaving 11 bases between them. CDR3 size: 15 residues. The CDR3 nucleotides read TGTGCCAGCAGCTTATTTTTCGGAGTCCAAGAGACCCAGTACTTC. This translates into CASSLFFGVQETQYF.

The chain joins TRBV6-5 to TRBJ2-6; no reliable D call. Germline V lookup: CDR1 MNHEY, CDR2 SVGAGI. V was clipped by 7 bases and J by 0 bases, with 10 bases between them. This CDR3 has 15 residues. The CDR3 reads CASTTRISGANVLTF. The DNA for the CDR3 is TGTGCCAGCACCACGCGTATCTCTGGGGCCAACGTCCTGACTTTC.

The V call is TRBV11-2, the J call TRBJ1-1; possible D gene TRBD1, 5 bases. CDR3 length equals 16 residues. Trimming removed 1 base from V and 5 bases from J, with 17 bases in between. Germline V gene sequence: CDR1 SGHAT, CDR2 FQNNGV. The CDR3 is CASSLVGTTRTTEAFF. Here the CDR3 DNA reads TGTGCCAGCAGCTTAGTTGGGACCACCCGAACAACTGAAGCTTTCTTT.

The J gene is TRBJ1-2, the V gene TRBV2; D uncertain. In germline, CDR1 is SNHLY, CDR2 FYNNEI. This CDR3 has 11 residues. V was clipped by 1 base and J by 8 bases, with 5 bases between them. The CDR3, as DNA: TGTGCCAGCAGTGAAGTCACGGGCTACACCTTC. Translation gives CASSEVTGYTF.

CDR3 coding DNA: TGTGCAGTATGGGGGCTGCTGATCGACGAGCAGTACTTC. This translates into CAVWGLLIDEQYF. J is TRBJ2-7 and V is TRBV6-6, with D possibly TRBD1 on 6 matching bases. The CDR3 has 13 amino acids. Germline V CDR1 and CDR2: MNHNY, SVGAGI (reference sequence).

The rearrangement links TRBV7-6 to TRBJ2-1; 8 bases agree with TRBD1. The junction had 6 bases not matched to a gene; V was cut back by 5 bases and J by 12 bases. The germline CDR1 and CDR2 sequences are SGHVS and FNYEAQ. The CDR3 runs to 12 residues. The CDR3 spells CASSLGQGWQFF. As DNA, the CDR3 is TGTGCCAGCAGCCTTGGACAGGGTTGGCAGTTCTTC.

The V and J genes are TRBV28 and TRBJ1-1; 9 bases match TRBD1. CDR3 length: 14 residues. Looked up from germline, CDR1 is MDHEN and CDR2 is SYDVKM. V dropped 5 bases and J dropped 4; count of bases not matched to a gene: 5. CDR3 residues: CASSTGGGGTEAFF. Written as DNA, the CDR3 is TGTGCCAGCAGTACAGGGGGCGGTGGCACTGAAGCTTTCTTT.

This clone came up a few times. The chain uses TRBV11-3 and TRBJ2-5, with D unresolved. Germline V gene sequence: CDR1 SGHNT, CDR2 YENEEA. V lost 4 bases and J lost 5, with 11 bases in between. The CDR3 is 13 amino acids. The chain's CDR3 is CASSSSPAETQYF. The CDR3 DNA sequence: TGTGCCAGCAGCTCCTCCCCAGCCGAGACCCAGTACTTC.

J is TRBJ1-1 and V is TRBV28, with 9 bases that match TRBD1. The CDR3 loop spans 17 amino acids. In germline, CDR1 is MDHEN, CDR2 SYDVKM. J lost 5 bases, V lost 3 bases, and 13 bases had no gene match. Here the CDR3 reads CASSFRTGVSSRTEAFF. The CDR3 bases are TGTGCCAGCAGTTTTAGGACAGGGGTGTCTAGTCGGACTGAAGCTTTCTTT.

The chain has TRBV2 and TRBJ2-7; D could derive from TRBD1 or TRBD2 (6 bases each). The CDR3 covers 14 residues. CDR1 is SNHLY, CDR2 FYNNEI, per germline. The ends were cut back, 3 bases at V and 0 bases at J, with 9 bases in the middle. The CDR3 loop is CASSERGHSYEQYF. Here the CDR3 DNA reads TGTGCCAGCAGTGAGCGGGGACACTCCTACGAGCAGTACTTC.